The following is a T cell receptor (beta chain) sequence with its context. Its target antigen remains unknown. Per-base qualities were not stored, and no clone one base away is much larger. The sample originates from a study of spatial heterogeneity in lung cancer (dated by TCRdb to between 2018 and 2020). The study in broad terms: Beta-chain transcripts were consistently detected in greater numbers than alpha-chain transcripts, which likely reflects a higher abundance of beta-chain transcripts. At surgery, both alpha and beta chains were TCR-sequenced in roughly 230 tumor regions, 63 to 80 matched nontumor lung samples and some 60 PBMC samples. In non-small cell lung cancer, the study quantitatively compared TCR alpha and beta repertoires across several tumor regions, matched nontumor lung, and blood. Nonsynonymous mutation counts, determined by whole-exome sequencing of tumor tissue, were related to features of the TCR repertoire. In the raw uncorrected reads, each unique combination of TCR and UMI appeared on average more than ten times.

The library was made by 5' RACE. Instrument used: NextSeq 500. To allow correction of PCR and sequencing errors, the TCR library protocol tagged every TCR cDNA molecule with a unique molecular identifier. The authors' analysis ran thus. TCR identification, UMI-based error correction and CDR3 extraction were all carried out with Decombinator tools. TCRs above a frequency of 2 per 1,000, corresponding to the top 1% of the tumor frequency distribution, were defined as expanded. Renyi diversity was computed with the R vegan package after each repertoire had been subsampled 100 times to 5,000 TCRs. CDR3 similarity networks were constructed using string-kernel similarity of amino acid triplets, with links drawn between CDR3s whose pairwise similarity was above 0.82. The public reads were quality trimmed at Q25 with fastp and then assembled into clones with MiXCR by TCRdb, keeping productive beta chains. All rows with the same CDR3 protein become a single entry with the most common DNA and genes. TCRdb, not the authors, supplied the V and J calls. This sample has around 87,000 distinct CDR3 sequences in its table, and over 9.5% of those were observed once. About two fifths of the sample lies in the top ten.

The CDR3 measures 15 amino acids from cysteine to phenylalanine. Only the CDR3 part of the read is kept: 45 bases, read in frame from the first base. V drops 2 bases and J drops 4 bases, leaving 14 bases in between. The germline V gene (reference sequence) supplies CDR1 LGHDT and CDR2 YNNKEL. Paper-wide results and their limitations: Additional single-cell paired TCR alpha and beta sequencing was considered necessary to confirm, at a functional level, the hypothesis that regional TCRs recognize regional mutations. Ubiquitous expanded tumor TCRs showed up in blood more often at tumor resection than at routine follow-up.

The meaning of the sample's time point label: sample taken at primary tumor resection. TCR sequencing used whole RNA extracted from tumor and nontumor lung tissue, or from cryopreserved PBMC samples, without cell sorting. Samples were obtained from 72 patients with early-stage, untreated non-small cell lung cancer from the lung TRACERx cohort. Patients were selected for TCR sequencing only if sufficient RNA was available from at least two tumor regions. The TCR originated in a male donor with early-stage non-small cell lung cancer. Here the sequenced sample was PBMCs, taken at surgery. The rearranged chain carries TRBV3-1 and TRBJ1-2; matching of 6 bases hints at TRBD1 as the D gene. The CDR3 region has the sequence CASSQRGQRFYGYTF. The nucleotide sequence reads TGTGCCAGCAGCCAACGAGGACAGAGATTCTATGGCTACACCTTC.